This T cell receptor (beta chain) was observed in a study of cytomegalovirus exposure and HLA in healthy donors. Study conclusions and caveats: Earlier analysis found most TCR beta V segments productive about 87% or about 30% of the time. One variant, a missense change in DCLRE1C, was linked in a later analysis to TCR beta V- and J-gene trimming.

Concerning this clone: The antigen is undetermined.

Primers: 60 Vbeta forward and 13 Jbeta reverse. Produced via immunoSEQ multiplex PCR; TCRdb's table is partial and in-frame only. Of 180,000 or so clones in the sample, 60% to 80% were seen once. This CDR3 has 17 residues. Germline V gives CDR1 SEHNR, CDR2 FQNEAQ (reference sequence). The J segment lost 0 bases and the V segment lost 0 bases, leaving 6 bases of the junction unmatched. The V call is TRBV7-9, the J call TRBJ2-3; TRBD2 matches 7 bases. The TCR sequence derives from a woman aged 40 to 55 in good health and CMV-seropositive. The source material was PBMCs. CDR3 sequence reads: CASSLALGGGSTDTQYF. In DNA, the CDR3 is TGTGCCAGCAGCTTAGCCTTAGGCGGGGGTAGCACAGATACGCAGTATTTT.